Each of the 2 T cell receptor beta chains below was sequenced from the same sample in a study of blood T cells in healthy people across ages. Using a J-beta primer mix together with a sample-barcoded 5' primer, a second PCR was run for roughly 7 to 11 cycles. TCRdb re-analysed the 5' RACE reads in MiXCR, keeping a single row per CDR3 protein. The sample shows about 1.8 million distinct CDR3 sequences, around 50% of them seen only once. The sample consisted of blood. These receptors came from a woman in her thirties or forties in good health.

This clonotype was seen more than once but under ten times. The CDR3 region is CASSYYTGDTEAFF. CDR3 in DNA: TGTGCCAGCAGTTACTATACAGGGGACACTGAAGCTTTCTTT. The chain links TRBV6-2 or TRBV6-3 to TRBJ1-1; 7 nucleotides align to TRBD1. The CDR3 is 14 amino acids. V lost 1 base to trimming and J lost 3 bases; unmatched junction nucleotides: 2. Germline lookup yields CDR1 MNHEY and CDR2 SVGEGT.

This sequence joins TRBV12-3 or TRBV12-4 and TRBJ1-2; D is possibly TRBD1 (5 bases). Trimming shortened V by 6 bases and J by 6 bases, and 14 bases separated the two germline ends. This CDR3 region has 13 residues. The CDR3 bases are TGTGCCAGCAGCCCCAGGGCAGGACATGGCTACACCTTC. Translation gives CASSPRAGHGYTF.